These 12 T cell receptor beta chains came from one sample sequenced in a study of T cells in Graves' hyperthyroidism and ophthalmopathy (dated by TCRdb to about 2019). Receptors were amplified or captured by multiplex PCR. This sample was sequenced with an Illumina HiSeq 2000. Amplification of TCR beta CDR3 regions was carried out from RNA transcripts. The first round of RT-PCR for the TCR CDR3 was performed with the HTBI primer set and the Qiagen OneStep RT-PCR kit. Clones were called with MiXCR by TCRdb after fastp trimmed the public reads at Q25, and only in-frame beta chains were retained. Each entry is one CDR3 protein sequence, shown with its most common DNA and genes. The table for this sample lists roughly 800,000 distinct CDR3 sequences; over 35% of them were counted only once. Jointly, the top ten make up about 9% of the sample. Sequencing input: blood. These receptors came from a man aged 18 to 29 with Graves' hyperthyroidism.

This clonotype was counted ten times or more. V usage is TRBV10-2 and J usage is TRBJ1-1, with a weak D call TRBD1 (6 bases). The germline V gene has CDR1 WSHSY and CDR2 SAAADI. V was shortened by 7 bases and J by 2 bases, with 14 bases between the two germline ends. CDR3 size: 14 residues. In nucleotides, the CDR3 is TGCGCCAGCACCGAGGGGGGGGCTAACACTGAAGCTTTCTTT. This gives the protein CASTEGGANTEAFF.

In DNA form, the CDR3 reads TGCAGCGTTGGGGACAGGGACAATCAGCCCCAGCATTTT. This codes for CSVGDRDNQPQHF. V is TRBV29-1 and J is TRBJ1-5; 9 bases match TRBD1. J lost 3 bases, V lost 4 bases, and 1 base had no gene match. The germline V gene encodes CDR1 SQVTM and CDR2 ANQGSEA. This CDR3 has 13 residues.

This clonotype occurred many times. The rearrangement links TRBV9 to TRBJ1-3; no reliable D call. The CDR3 runs 14 residues. Trimming pared 3 bases from V and 0 bases from J, leaving 7 bases between. Looked up from germline, CDR1 is SGDLS and CDR2 is YYNGEE. CDR3 DNA: TGTGCCAGCAGCGAGACTAACTCTGGAAACACCATATATTTT. It codes for CASSETNSGNTIYF.

The chain employs TRBV15 and TRBJ2-5, with 9 bases that match TRBD1. CDR1 and CDR2 from the germline V gene are LNHNV and YYDKDF (reference sequence). The ends lost 3 bases at V and 4 bases at J; junction bases unmatched: 6. The CDR3 has 15 amino acids. The CDR3 loop is CATSSRTGVLETQYF. CDR3 DNA sequence: TGTGCCACCAGCAGCAGGACAGGGGTTCTAGAGACCCAGTACTTC.

This clonotype has just a few counts. The rearrangement joins TRBV7-9 to TRBJ1-6; 7 bases line up with TRBD1. The CDR3 spans 14 residues. J was trimmed by 9 bases and V by 5 bases; bases with no gene match: 7. Germline CDR1 and CDR2: SEHNR and FQNEAQ (reference sequence). The CDR3 loop reads CASSPRDRRSPLHF. The CDR3 bases are TGTGCCAGCAGCCCGAGGGACAGACGTTCACCCCTCCACTTT.

This clonotype was picked up many times. The chain employs TRBV29-1 and TRBJ2-2; D may be TRBD2 (6 bases). Deletions cut 7 bases from V and 1 base from J, with 13 bases between. Germline CDR1 and CDR2: SQVTM and ANQGSEA. CDR3 length: 14 amino acids. CDR3 sequence reads: CSAEVRENTGELFF. The CDR3 bases are TGCAGCGCCGAGGTGCGGGAGAACACCGGGGAGCTGTTTTTT.

The chain couples TRBV29-1 to TRBJ2-3; 8 nucleotides line up with TRBD2. The CDR3 runs 16 residues. Per germline, CDR1 SQVTM and CDR2 ANQGSEA. Losses at the gene ends were 2 bases for V and 2 bases for J; bases not matched to a gene: 9. As DNA, the CDR3 is TGCAGCGTTGAAAACTGGTCTAGCGGGTACACAGATACGCAGTATTTT. Encoded protein: CSVENWSSGYTDTQYF.

The V and J genes are TRBV29-1 and TRBJ1-2; TRBD1 might be the D (6 bases). CDR1 SQVTM and CDR2 ANQGSEA come from the germline V gene. The CDR3 is 15 residues long. The CDR3 sequence is CCARDTGTRMYGYTF. The CDR3 bases are TGCTGTGCTAGAGATACCGGGACAAGAATGTATGGCTACACCTTC. Combining the CDR3 with reference TRBV29-1 and TRBJ1-2 gives the whole variable domain SAVISQKPSRDICQRGTSLTIQCQVDSQVTMMFWYRQQPGQSLTLIATANQGSEATYESGFVIDKFPISRPNLTFSTLTVSNMSPEDSSIYLCCARDTGTRMYGYTFGSGTRLTVV.

This clonotype was seen a few times. This chain links TRBV9 with TRBJ1-2; D might be TRBD1 (5 bases). CDR1 and CDR2 (germline): SGDLS, YYNGEE. Trimming pared 0 bases from V and 3 bases from J, leaving 12 bases between. This CDR3 has 15 residues. The CDR3 loop is CASSVGQGIYYGYTF. DNA for the CDR3: TGTGCCAGCAGCGTAGGGCAGGGAATTTACTATGGCTACACCTTC.

With regard to this clonotype: A read error may be the cause here, since a much bigger clone is one base away. The V call is TRBV10-3, the J call TRBJ2-2, with D perhaps matching TRBD2 (6 bases). The CDR3 covers 16 residues. Trimming left V 6 bases short and J 3 bases short, with 17 bases between. Per germline, CDR1 ENHRY and CDR2 SYGVKD. The CDR3 loop reads CAIRGTGGADTGELFF. The CDR3 DNA reads as TGTGCCATCAGGGGGACTGGCGGGGCCGACACCGGGGAGCTGTTTTTT.

The chain recombines TRBV2 with TRBJ2-7; perhaps D is TRBD1 or TRBD2 (5 bases each). This CDR3 is 14 amino acids long. V was pared by 7 bases and J by 3 bases, with 16 bases between. Germline loops: CDR1 SNHLY, CDR2 FYNNEI. The CDR3 DNA reads as TGTGCCAGCACCCCGGGACCTACCCACTACGAGCAGTACTTC. Translated: CASTPGPTHYEQYF. Full variable domain (rest looked up from reference TRBV2 and TRBJ2-7): EPEVTQTPSHQVTQMGQEVILRCVPISNHLYFYWYRQILGQKVEFLVSFYNNEISEKSEIFDDQFSVERPDGSNFTLKIRSTKLEDSAMYFCASTPGPTHYEQYFGPGTRLTVT.

This clonotype was counted a few times. CDR3 loop: CASSEAQENSPLHF. DNA of the CDR3: TGTGCCAGCAGTGAAGCCCAGGAAAATTCACCCCTCCACTTT. The chain carries TRBV6-1 and TRBJ1-6; D not resolved. CDR3 length: 14 residues. V was shortened by 0 bases and J by 7 bases, with 7 bases between the two germline ends. Germline CDR1 is MNHNS and CDR2 is SASEGT.